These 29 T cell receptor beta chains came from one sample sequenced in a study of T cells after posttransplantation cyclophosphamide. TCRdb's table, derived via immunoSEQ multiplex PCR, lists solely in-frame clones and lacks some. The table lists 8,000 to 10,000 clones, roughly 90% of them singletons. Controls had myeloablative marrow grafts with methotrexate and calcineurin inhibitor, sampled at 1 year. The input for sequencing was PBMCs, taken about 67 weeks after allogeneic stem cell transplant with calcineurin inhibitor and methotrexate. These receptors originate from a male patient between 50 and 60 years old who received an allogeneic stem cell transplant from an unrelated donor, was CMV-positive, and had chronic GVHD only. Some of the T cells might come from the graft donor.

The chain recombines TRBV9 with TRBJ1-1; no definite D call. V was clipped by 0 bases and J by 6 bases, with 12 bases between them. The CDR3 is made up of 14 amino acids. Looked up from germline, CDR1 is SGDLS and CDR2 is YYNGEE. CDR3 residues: CASSVGGVYPEAFF. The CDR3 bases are TGTGCCAGCAGCGTAGGGGGAGTTTACCCTGAAGCTTTCTTT.

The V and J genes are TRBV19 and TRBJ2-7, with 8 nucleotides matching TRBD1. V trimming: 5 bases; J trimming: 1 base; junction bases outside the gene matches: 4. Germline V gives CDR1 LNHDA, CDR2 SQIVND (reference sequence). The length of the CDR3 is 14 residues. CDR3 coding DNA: TGTGCCAGTAGTCCTTGGACAGGGTCCTACGAGCAGTACTTC. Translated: CASSPWTGSYEQYF.

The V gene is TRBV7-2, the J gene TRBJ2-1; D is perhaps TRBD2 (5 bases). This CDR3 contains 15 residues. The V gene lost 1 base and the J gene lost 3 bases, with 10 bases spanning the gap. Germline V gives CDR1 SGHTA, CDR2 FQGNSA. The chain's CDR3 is CASSLGYSDYNEQFF. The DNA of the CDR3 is TGTGCCAGCAGCTTAGGCTATAGCGACTACAATGAGCAGTTCTTC.

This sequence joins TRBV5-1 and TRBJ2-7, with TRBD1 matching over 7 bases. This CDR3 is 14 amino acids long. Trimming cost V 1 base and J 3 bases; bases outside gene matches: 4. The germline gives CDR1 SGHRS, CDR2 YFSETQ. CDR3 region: CASSLLDRSYEQYF. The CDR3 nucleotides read TGCGCCAGCAGCTTGCTGGACAGGAGCTACGAGCAGTACTTC. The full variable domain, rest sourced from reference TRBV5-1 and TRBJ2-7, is KAGVTQTPRYLIKTRGQQVTLSCSPISGHRSVSWYQQTPGQGLQFLFEYFSETQRNKGNFPGRFSGRQFSNSRSEMNVSTLELGDSALYLCASSLLDRSYEQYFGPGTRLTVT.

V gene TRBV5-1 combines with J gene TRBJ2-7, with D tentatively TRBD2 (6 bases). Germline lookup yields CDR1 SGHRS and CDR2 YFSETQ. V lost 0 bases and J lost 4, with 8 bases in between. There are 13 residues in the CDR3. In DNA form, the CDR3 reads TGCGCCAGCAGCTTGGAGACTAGGTACGAGCAGTACTTC. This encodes CASSLETRYEQYF.

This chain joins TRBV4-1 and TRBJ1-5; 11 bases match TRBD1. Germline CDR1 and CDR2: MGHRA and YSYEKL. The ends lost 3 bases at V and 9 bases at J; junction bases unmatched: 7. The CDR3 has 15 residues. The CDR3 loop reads CASSQGTGGSMPQHF. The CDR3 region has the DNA TGCGCCAGCAGCCAGGGGACAGGGGGTTCAATGCCCCAGCATTTT.

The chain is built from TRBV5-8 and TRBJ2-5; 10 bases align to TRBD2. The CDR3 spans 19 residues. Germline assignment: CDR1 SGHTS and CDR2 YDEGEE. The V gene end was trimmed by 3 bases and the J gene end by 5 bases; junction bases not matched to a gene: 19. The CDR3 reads CASSSAGVAGGSMRETQYF. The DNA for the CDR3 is TGTGCCAGCAGCTCGGCTGGCGTAGCGGGGGGTTCGATGCGGGAGACCCAGTACTTC.

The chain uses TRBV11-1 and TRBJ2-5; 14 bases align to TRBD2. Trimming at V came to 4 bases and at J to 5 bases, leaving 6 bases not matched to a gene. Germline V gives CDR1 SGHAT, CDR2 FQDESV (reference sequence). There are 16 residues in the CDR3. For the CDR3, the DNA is TGTGCCAGCAGCTCCGGGACTAGCGGGAGTCCGGAGACCCAGTACTTC. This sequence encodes CASSSGTSGSPETQYF.

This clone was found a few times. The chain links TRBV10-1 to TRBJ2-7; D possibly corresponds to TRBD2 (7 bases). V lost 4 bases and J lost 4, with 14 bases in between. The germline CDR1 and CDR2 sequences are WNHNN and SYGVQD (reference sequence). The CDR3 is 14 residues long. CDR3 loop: CASSGGGEWYEQYF. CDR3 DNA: TGCGCCAGCAGTGGAGGGGGGGAGTGGTACGAGCAGTACTTC.

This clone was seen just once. The CDR3 DNA is TGTGCCAGCAGTCGGGAGGATACCAGTTTTGAGACCCAGTACTTC. Protein sequence: CASSREDTSFETQYF. J is TRBJ2-5 and V is TRBV25-1; TRBD2 agrees at 7 bases. The V and J ends lost 5 bases and 5 bases, in that order; junction bases with no gene match: 11. The CDR3 runs 15 residues. The germline CDR1 and CDR2 sequences are MGHDK and SYGVNS.

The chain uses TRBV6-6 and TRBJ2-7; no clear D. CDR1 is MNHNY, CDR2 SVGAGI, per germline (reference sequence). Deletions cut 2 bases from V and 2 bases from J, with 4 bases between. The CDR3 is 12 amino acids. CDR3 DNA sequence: TGTGCCAGCAGTTACGGGCCCTACGAGCAGTACTTC. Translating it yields CASSYGPYEQYF.

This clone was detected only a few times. CDR3 loop: CASSLSYNEQFF. The DNA for the CDR3 is TGTGCCAGCAGCCTCTCTTACAATGAGCAGTTCTTC. V and J are TRBV7-9 and TRBJ2-1; D is unresolved. The CDR3 totals 12 residues. Per the germline V gene, CDR1 is SEHNR and CDR2 is FQNEAQ (reference sequence). V lost 5 bases and J lost 4, with 6 bases in between.

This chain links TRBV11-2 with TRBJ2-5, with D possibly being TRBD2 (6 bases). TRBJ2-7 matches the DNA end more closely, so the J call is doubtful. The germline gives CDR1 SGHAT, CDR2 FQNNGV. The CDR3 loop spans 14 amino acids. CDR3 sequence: CASSLGTISYEQYF. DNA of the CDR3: TGTGCCAGCAGCTTAGGGACTATCTCCTACGAGCAGTACTTC.

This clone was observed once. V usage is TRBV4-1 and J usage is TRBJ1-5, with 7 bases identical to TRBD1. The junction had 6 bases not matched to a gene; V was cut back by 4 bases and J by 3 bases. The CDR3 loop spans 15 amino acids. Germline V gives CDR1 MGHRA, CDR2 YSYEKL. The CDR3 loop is CASSPIQGTNQPQHF. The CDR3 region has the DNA TGCGCCAGCAGCCCTATACAGGGGACCAATCAGCCCCAGCATTTT.

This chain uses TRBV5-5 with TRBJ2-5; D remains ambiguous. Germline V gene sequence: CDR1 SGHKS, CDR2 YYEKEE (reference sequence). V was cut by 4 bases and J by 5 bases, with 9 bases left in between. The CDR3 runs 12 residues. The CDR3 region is CASSTLGETQYF. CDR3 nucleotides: TGTGCCAGCAGCACCCTTGGCGAGACCCAGTACTTC.

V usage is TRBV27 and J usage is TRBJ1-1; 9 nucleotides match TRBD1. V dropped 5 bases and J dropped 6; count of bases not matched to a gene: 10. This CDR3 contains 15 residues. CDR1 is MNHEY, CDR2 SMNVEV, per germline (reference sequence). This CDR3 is CASSTTDRGLAEAFF. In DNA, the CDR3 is TGTGCCAGCAGTACGACCGACAGGGGGTTGGCTGAAGCTTTCTTT.

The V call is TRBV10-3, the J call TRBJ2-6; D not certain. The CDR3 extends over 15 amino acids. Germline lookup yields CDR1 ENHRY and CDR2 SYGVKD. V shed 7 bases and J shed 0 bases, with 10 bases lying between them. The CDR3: CAINEINSGANVLTF. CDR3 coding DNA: TGTGCCATCAATGAAATCAACTCTGGGGCCAACGTCCTGACTTTC.

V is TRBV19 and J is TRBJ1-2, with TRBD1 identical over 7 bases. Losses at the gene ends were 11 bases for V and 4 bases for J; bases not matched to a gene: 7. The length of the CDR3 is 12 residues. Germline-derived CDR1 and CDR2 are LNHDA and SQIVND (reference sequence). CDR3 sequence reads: CAGTRDSYGYTF. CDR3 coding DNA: TGTGCCGGTACGCGGGACAGCTATGGCTACACCTTC.

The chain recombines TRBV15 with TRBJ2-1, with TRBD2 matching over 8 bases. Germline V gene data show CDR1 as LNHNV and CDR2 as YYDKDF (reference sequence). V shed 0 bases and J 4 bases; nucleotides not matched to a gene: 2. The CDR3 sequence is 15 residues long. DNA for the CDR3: TGTGCCACCAGCAGAGAGCGGGGGGAGTACAATGAGCAGTTCTTC. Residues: CATSRERGEYNEQFF.

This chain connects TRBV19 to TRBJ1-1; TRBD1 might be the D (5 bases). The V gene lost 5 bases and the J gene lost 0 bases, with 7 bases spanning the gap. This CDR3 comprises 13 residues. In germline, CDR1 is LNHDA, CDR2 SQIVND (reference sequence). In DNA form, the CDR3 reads TGTGCCAGTAGTGCAGGGATGAACACTGAAGCTTTCTTT. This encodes CASSAGMNTEAFF.

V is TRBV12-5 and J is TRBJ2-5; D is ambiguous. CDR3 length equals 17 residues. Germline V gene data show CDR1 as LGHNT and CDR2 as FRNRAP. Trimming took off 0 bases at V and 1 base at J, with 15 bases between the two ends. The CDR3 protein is CASGLVDVRQAQETQYF. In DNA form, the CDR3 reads TGTGCTAGTGGTTTGGTTGATGTAAGGCAGGCCCAAGAGACCCAGTACTTC.

CDR3 protein: CASSSGTSISRNEQFF. DNA for the CDR3: TGTGCCAGCAGCTCTGGGACTAGCATTTCACGGAATGAGCAGTTCTTC. This sequence joins TRBV7-3 and TRBJ2-1, with 9 bases identical to TRBD2. J was trimmed by 7 bases and V by 4 bases; bases with no gene match: 11. Germline V gene sequence: CDR1 SGHTA, CDR2 FQGTGA. This CDR3 spans 16 amino acids.

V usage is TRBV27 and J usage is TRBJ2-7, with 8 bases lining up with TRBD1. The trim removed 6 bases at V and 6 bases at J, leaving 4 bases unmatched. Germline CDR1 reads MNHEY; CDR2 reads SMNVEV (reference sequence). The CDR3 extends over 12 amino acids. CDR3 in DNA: TGTGCCAGCAGAGACACAGGGGGCGAGCAGTACTTC. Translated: CASRDTGGEQYF.

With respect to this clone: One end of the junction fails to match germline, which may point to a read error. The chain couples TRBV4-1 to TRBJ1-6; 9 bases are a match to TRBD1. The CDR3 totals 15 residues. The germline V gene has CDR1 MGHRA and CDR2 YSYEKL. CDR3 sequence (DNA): TGTGCCAGCAGCCGCTCACCGGGACAGGGTTTCCCCCTCCACTTT. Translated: CASSRSPGQGFPLHF.

This CDR3 is CASSFGLAGASSYEQYF. The DNA of the CDR3 is TGTGCCAGCAGTTTTGGACTAGCGGGGGCGAGCTCCTACGAGCAGTACTTC. This sequence joins TRBV5-6 and TRBJ2-7; 13 bases map to TRBD2. Germline V gives CDR1 SGHDT, CDR2 YYEEEE. V shed 5 bases and J 0 bases; nucleotides not matched to a gene: 8. The CDR3 covers 17 residues.

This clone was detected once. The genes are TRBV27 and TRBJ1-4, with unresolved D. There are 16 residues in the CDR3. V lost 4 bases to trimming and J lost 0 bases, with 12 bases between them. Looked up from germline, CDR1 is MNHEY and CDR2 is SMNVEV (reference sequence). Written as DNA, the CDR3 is TGTGCCAGCAGTTCATCCCCCCAGGCAACTAATGAAAAACTGTTTTTT. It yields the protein CASSSSPQATNEKLFF.

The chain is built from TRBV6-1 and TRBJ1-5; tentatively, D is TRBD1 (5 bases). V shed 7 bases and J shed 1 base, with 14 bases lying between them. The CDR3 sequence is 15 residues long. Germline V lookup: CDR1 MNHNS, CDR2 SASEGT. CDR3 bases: TGTGCCAGCAAGAACAGGCCCATGAGCAATCAGCCCCAGCATTTT. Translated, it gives CASKNRPMSNQPQHF.

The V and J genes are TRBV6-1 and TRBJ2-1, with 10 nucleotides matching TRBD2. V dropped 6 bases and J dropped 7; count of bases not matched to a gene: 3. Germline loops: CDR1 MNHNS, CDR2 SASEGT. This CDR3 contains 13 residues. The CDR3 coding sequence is TGTGCCAGCAGACAGGGACTAGCGAATGAGCAGTTCTTC. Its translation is CASRQGLANEQFF.

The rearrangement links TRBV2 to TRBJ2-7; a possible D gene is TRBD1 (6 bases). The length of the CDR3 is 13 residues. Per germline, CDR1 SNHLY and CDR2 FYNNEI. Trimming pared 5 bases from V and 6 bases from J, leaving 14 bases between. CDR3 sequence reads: CASSLDRSLEQYF. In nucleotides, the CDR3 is TGTGCCAGCAGTTTGGACAGATCCCTCGAGCAGTACTTC.